The sequence of this T cell receptor beta chain was determined in a study of cytomegalovirus exposure and HLA in healthy donors (dated by TCRdb to 2017 to 2019). At the level of the whole study: According to an earlier analysis of 587 of the donors, 150 million to 200 million T cells yielded roughly 110 million unique TCR beta sequences and 276 Gb of sequence data. The aim of the study was to test whether cataloging public T cell receptors could identify signatures of past pathogen exposure. An earlier analysis of roughly 600 of the donors used high-throughput TCR beta sequencing to judge whether each TCR beta V gene segment behaved as functional or pseudogenic. In a later genetic analysis, genome-wide SNP genotypes for 398 of the 666 donors were used, and that subset was treated as a discovery cohort. An early release covering over 500 HLA-typed donors comprised roughly 300 gigabases of sequencing data and tens of millions of unique TCR sequences. Typing coverage varied by locus: roughly 629-630 donors for A, B, C, DRB1 and DQB1; roughly 510 for DQA1; over 600 for DPA1; roughly 470 for DPB1. The T cell repertoires of 670 or so subjects were profiled by immunosequencing and related to cytomegalovirus serostatus. In the later analysis, no new phenotypic data were used to find candidate immune exposures; instead, reliance was placed on TCR beta sequences and their occurrence across donors. Across about 380 genotyped donors of the cohort, an average of 235,054 unique TCR beta nucleotide sequences per donor were sequenced, and approximately 19% of those sequences were non-productive. HLA typing covered class I and class II loci at four-digit resolution. Of the roughly 420 genotyped donors, 65% to 90% were placed in the genetic ancestry cluster associated with self-reported Caucasian donors. Four or five DR-DQ haplotypes were handled as single units for association and clustering, since linkage in the cohort was strong. Donor age, sex, ethnicity and CMV serostatus were collected together with the repertoire data. A separate validation cohort of approximately 130 different subjects was used in addition to the roughly 720-subject first cohort. To predict cytomegalovirus infection status, the study combined high-throughput TCR immunosequencing, statistical association of individual TCRs with disease status, and machine learning. A later analysis re-examined previously published TCR beta repertoires from over 500 donors and added high-resolution HLA genotyping to investigate patterns of TCR occurrence. All discovery cohort repertoires had been generated using a single sequencing platform. The paper as a whole reports these results and caveats: Broadly in line with IMGT annotations, most TCR beta V segments showed up in productive rearrangements about 90% or about 30% of the time in an earlier analysis of around 600 of the donors. A cluster of highly shared sequence variants was judged likely to represent a technical artifact of the sequencing pipeline. For the cohort, immune exposure information was limited to CMV serostatus. According to a later analysis, TCR association rates differed among HLA loci, with DRB1 alleles showing the most associated TCRs and HLA-C alleles showing the fewest. In a later analysis, several top co-occurrence clusters were reported to appear linked to parvovirus B19, influenza, CMV and Epstein-Barr virus. Linkage disequilibrium might explain the correlated functional status among segregating V segments, but an unknown experimental factor could not be ruled out. Because counts were too low, about 17 rarely observed V segments, including chromosome 9 orphons, were excluded from the earlier analysis of 587 of the donors. Some IMGT-functional V segments, including TRBV6-2 and TRBV6-3, could not be told apart with the 87-base-pair reads, so those segments were excluded. An association between a missense DCLRE1C variant and V-gene and J-gene trimming of TCR beta chains was found in a later genetic analysis and replicated in an independent cohort. Strong co-occurrence of HLA alleles, especially DR and DQ, made assigning TCR associations to individual alleles difficult. In a later analysis, HLA-associated TCR beta chains were found to be more clonally expanded and to have lower generation probabilities than equally common non-associated chains. The study gave a list of 150 to 200 TCR beta chains associated with cytomegalovirus. Specific HLA alleles were associated with 15,000 to 20,000 TCR beta sequences at a false discovery rate of 0.05 in a later analysis. Because HLA typing was unavailable for some donors at each locus, only the typed subset was used in association tests. Most TCR sequences were observed very rarely across donors, whereas some public TCRs were present in many individuals. A further reported finding was that TCR beta sequences accurately predicted the HLA-A and HLA-B alleles for most subjects in the first cohort. In both the original and validation cohorts, the classifier was reported to diagnose cytomegalovirus status with high specificity and sensitivity. In a later analysis, most CMV-associated TCR beta chains were found to appear HLA-restricted, with HLA associations seemingly driven largely by CMV exposure. The authors suggested that the approach could potentially be generalized to other disease states and immunological phenotypes. Roughly uniform sequencing depth across donors was assumed in presence/absence analyses, although this assumption may not hold. This cohort had only TCR beta chains sequenced, and the lack of alpha or paired-chain data limited which features could be detected. Compared with the roughly 670-donor mean, donors in an Asian-associated ancestry cluster had fewer N-insertions in productive TCRs, according to a later genetic analysis. Three of the identified cytomegalovirus-associated TCR beta chains were confirmed in vitro to be specific for cytomegalovirus antigens.

Concerning this clone: What antigen it recognizes has not been identified.

Libraries were made using the immunoSEQ multiplex PCR assay. A mixture of 60 forward primers for TCR Vbeta segments and 13 reverse primers for TCR Jbeta segments was used in the multiplex PCR. Amplification of the CDR3 region of rearranged TCR beta genes was performed with a multiplex PCR assay on genomic DNA. Amplified TCR beta libraries were sequenced as 87-base-pair reads on the Illumina HiSeq System. The original methods were these. A later analysis tallied 80 million to 95 million unique TCR beta chains across the 610 or so repertoires, and approximately 12 million of those chains were shared by two or more donors. Raw reads were error-corrected and collapsed into unique sequences with a nearest-neighbor algorithm that merged closely related sequences to remove PCR and sequencing errors. V, D and J gene segments were assigned by aligning CDR3 sequences to IMGT reference sequences. For a sequence to be retained, a match of at least six nucleotides to both a V gene segment and a J gene segment was required. Rearrangements were called productive when the CDR3 lacked stop codons and stayed in frame with V and J; all others were non-productive. Following IMGT convention, CDR3 was defined as the stretch from the second conserved V-encoded cysteine up to the conserved J-encoded phenylalanine. The earlier analysis of some 540 of the donors excluded any sequence lacking an unambiguous match to a single V gene segment. An earlier analysis of a few hundred of the donors classified V segments as functional when productive rearrangements were above 56.7% and as segregating when the standard deviation between donors was above 5%. To diagnose cytomegalovirus status from the catalog of TCR beta chain sequences, a statistical classification framework was built. A later analysis assigned V and J genes by comparing TCR nucleotide sequences with IMGT/GENE-DB human TR gene sequences. Using the TCRdist pipeline, a later analysis assigned CDR3 sequences along with most-parsimonious VDJ recombination scenarios. A later analysis defined each TCR beta chain by its CDR3 amino acid sequence plus V-gene family, and excluded reads lacking a unique V-gene family. As a way to deal with suspected cross-contamination and a sequencing artifact, a later analysis dropped more than 500 nucleotide sequences that were highly shared and had low generation probability. A later analysis calculated a clonal expansion index for each public chain from normalized within-repertoire ranks of inferred template counts. Generation probabilities in a later analysis came from a VDJ recombination model fitted to out-of-frame rearrangements, and those results were checked against IGoR. A later analysis scored TCR-TCR, TCR-HLA and TCR-CMV co-occurrence with hypergeometric tests, applying a repertoire-size bias correction to TCR pairs. In a later analysis, false discovery rates were estimated by permuting HLA or CMV assignments 20 times. In a later analysis, co-occurring TCRs were grouped with DBSCAN, and TCRdist sequence similarity was added when clustering was performed within HLA-allele-positive subsets. Co-occurrence clustering excluded repertoires with fewer than 30,000 or more than 120,000 public chains, plus five with anomalous nucleotide sharing. As stored in TCRdb, this immuneACCESS dataset retains in-frame rearrangements with V and J assigned. A fraction of the clones does not appear; measured against another copy, unresolved V genes explain less than half of the discrepancy, and the remainder lacks a known reason. V and J calls and clone size follow that table, whereas D and trimming were derived from the DNA. This sample's table has entries for about 210,000 clones. Clones ranked in the top ten supply roughly 0.89% of the sample.

The CDR1 and CDR2 encoded by the germline V gene are SGHRS and YFSETQ. The cysteine opens and the phenylalanine closes a CDR3 of 16 amino acids. Only the CDR3 part of the read is kept: 48 bases, read in frame from the first base. Unmatched junction bases come to 7, with V trimmed by 4 bases and J by 3 bases. The cohort consisted of hundreds of healthy bone marrow donors. Cohort members were all nominally healthy when sampled, although unrecorded immune exposures were likely present. The donor tested CMV seropositive and was one of the 289 seropositive cohort members. A peripheral blood sample was provided by each donor, and peripheral blood mononuclear cells were used for TCR beta sequencing. The Qiagen DNeasy Blood Extraction Kit was used to extract genomic DNA from the blood cell samples.

The TCR comes from a woman between 25 and 40 years old in good health and CMV-seropositive. Source material: PBMCs. The rearranged segments are TRBV5-1 and TRBJ2-3, and 11 junctional nucleotides match TRBD2. For the CDR3, the sequence is CASSQLLAGGTDTQYF. The nucleotide sequence reads TGCGCCAGCAGCCAACTGCTAGCGGGGGGTACAGATACGCAGTATTTT.